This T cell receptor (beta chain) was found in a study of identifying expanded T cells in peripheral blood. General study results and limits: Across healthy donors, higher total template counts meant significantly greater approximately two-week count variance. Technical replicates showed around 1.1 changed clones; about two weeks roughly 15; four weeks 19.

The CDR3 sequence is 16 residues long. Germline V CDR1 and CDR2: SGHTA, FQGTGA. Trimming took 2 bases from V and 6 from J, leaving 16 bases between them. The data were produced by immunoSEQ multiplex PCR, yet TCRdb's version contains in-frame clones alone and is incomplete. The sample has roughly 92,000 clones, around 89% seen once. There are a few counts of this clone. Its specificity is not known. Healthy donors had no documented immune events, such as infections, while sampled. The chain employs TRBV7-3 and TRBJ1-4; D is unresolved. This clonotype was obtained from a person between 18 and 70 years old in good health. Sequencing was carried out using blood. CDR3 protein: CASSLALGSSDEKLFF. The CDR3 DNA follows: TGTGCCAGCAGCTTAGCGCTTGGGAGTTCGGATGAAAAACTGTTTTTT.